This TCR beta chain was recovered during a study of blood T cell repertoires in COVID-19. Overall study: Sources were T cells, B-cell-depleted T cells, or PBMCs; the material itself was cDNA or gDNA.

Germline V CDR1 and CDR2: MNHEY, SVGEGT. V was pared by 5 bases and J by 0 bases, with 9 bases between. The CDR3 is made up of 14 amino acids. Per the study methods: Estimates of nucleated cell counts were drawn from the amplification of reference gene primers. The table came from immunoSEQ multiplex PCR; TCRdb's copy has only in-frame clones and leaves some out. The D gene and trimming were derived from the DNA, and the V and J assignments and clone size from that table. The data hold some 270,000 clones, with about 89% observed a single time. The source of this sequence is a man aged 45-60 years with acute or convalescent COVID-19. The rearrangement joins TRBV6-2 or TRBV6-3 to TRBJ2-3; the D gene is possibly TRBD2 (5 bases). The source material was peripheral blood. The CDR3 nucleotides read TGTGCCAGCAGTCCGTTAGCGAGCACAGATACGCAGTATTTT. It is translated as CASSPLASTDTQYF.